The 26 T cell receptor beta chains presented below share a single source sample, sequenced in a study of T cells in Graves' hyperthyroidism and ophthalmopathy. Amplified TCR beta CDR3 regions derived from RNA transcripts. Primed by the HTBI set, a first-round RT-PCR was run on the TCR CDR3. TCRdb re-analysed the multiplex PCR reads in MiXCR, keeping a single row per CDR3 protein. The sample lists 300,000 to 450,000 distinct CDR3 sequences, 15% to 20% seen once, with approximately 35% in the top ten. What was sequenced was blood. The receptors derive from a woman aged 25-40 years with Graves' hyperthyroidism that later progressed to Graves' ophthalmopathy.

This clonotype was seen more than once but under ten times. The rearrangement links TRBV2 to TRBJ2-5; TRBD2 aligns across 12 bases. The CDR3 has 17 residues. V was clipped by 6 bases and J by 0 bases; unmatched bases: 8. Per the germline V gene, CDR1 is SNHLY and CDR2 is FYNNEI. DNA of the CDR3: TGTGCCAGCAGGGGATGGACTAGCGGGGCCTACCAAGAGACCCAGTACTTC. Encoded protein: CASRGWTSGAYQETQYF.

V gene TRBV12-3 or TRBV12-4 combines with J gene TRBJ2-2; D is perhaps TRBD2 (5 bases). The CDR3 contains 15 residues. Deletions cut 2 bases from V and 7 bases from J, with 14 bases between. CDR3 DNA: TGTGCCAGCAGTTTAATGAGGCTAGCTGGCGGGGAGCTGTTTTTT. It encodes CASSLMRLAGGELFF.

The V and J genes are TRBV3-1 and TRBJ2-1, with 8 bases aligning to TRBD2. Germline values: CDR1 LGHDT, CDR2 YNNKEL (reference sequence). The CDR3 totals 14 residues. Germline trimming cut 4 bases from V and 10 bases from J; bases unmatched to any gene: 9. The CDR3 bases are TGTGCCAGCAGCCCCGGGGGGGAGGGGTACGAGCAGTTCTTC. This gives the protein CASSPGGEGYEQFF.

This clonotype was counted ten times or more. The rearrangement joins TRBV2 to TRBJ2-1; 11 bases agree with TRBD2. The germline CDR1 and CDR2 sequences are SNHLY and FYNNEI. This CDR3 is 16 amino acids long. Losses at the gene ends were 5 bases for V and 4 bases for J; bases not matched to a gene: 7. CDR3 DNA sequence: TGTGCCAGCAGTTCCACTAGCGGGGGTACTTACAATGAGCAGTTCTTC. It translates to CASSSTSGGTYNEQFF. The full variable domain, with the rest looked up from reference TRBV2 and TRBJ2-1, is EPEVTQTPSHQVTQMGQEVILRCVPISNHLYFYWYRQILGQKVEFLVSFYNNEISEKSEIFDDQFSVERPDGSNFTLKIRSTKLEDSAMYFCASSSTSGGTYNEQFFGPGTRLTVL.

This clonotype was seen ten or more times. The chain recombines TRBV24-1 with TRBJ2-7, with 11 bases lining up with TRBD2. This CDR3 contains 15 residues. V gave up 7 bases and J gave up 3 bases; unmatched junction bases: 7. CDR1 and CDR2 (germline): KGHDR, SFDVKD. As DNA, the CDR3 is TGTGCCACCAGCAAGGGACTAGCGGATGACTACGAGCAGTACTTC. It is translated as CATSKGLADDYEQYF.

The V call is TRBV6-1, the J call TRBJ2-7; no reliable D call. The CDR3 has 11 residues. CDR1 and CDR2 (germline): MNHNS, SASEGT. Trimming removed 8 bases at V and 6 bases at J, with 11 bases between. The CDR3, as DNA: TGTGCCAGCGGAAACCCGGGCGAGCAGTACTTC. As protein: CASGNPGEQYF.

V gene TRBV19 combines with J gene TRBJ2-7; 9 nucleotides line up with TRBD1. This CDR3 has 15 residues. V trimming: 5 bases; J trimming: 2 bases; junction bases outside the gene matches: 7. Per germline, CDR1 LNHDA and CDR2 SQIVND (reference sequence). The CDR3 is CASSFAGQGTYEQYF. In DNA form, the CDR3 reads TGTGCCAGTAGTTTTGCGGGACAGGGCACCTACGAGCAGTACTTC.

This clonotype was recorded a few times. The chain uses TRBV20-1 and TRBJ1-1; 8 bases match TRBD1. Germline V lookup: CDR1 DFQATT, CDR2 SNEGSKA (reference sequence). The CDR3 is made up of 14 amino acids. The V and J ends lost 0 bases and 1 base, in that order; junction bases with no gene match: 1. DNA for the CDR3: TGCAGTGCTAGAGAAACAGGGGGGAACACTGAAGCTTTCTTT. It translates to CSARETGGNTEAFF.

The V gene is TRBV6-1, the J gene TRBJ1-6; 8 bases map to TRBD1. Germline assignment: CDR1 MNHNS and CDR2 SASEGT. CDR3 length: 17 residues. With V trimmed by 5 bases and J by 2 bases, 8 bases remained unmatched. The CDR3 protein is CASSLGTGQAYNSPLHF. CDR3 bases: TGTGCCAGCAGTTTGGGGACGGGACAGGCCTATAATTCACCCCTCCACTTT.

CDR3 coding DNA: TGTGCCATCAGTGAAGGAGTGAACACTGAAGCTTTCTTT. Encoded protein: CAISEGVNTEAFF. This chain connects TRBV10-3 to TRBJ1-1; no firm D call. V was shortened by 3 bases and J by 0 bases, with 5 bases between the two germline ends. The CDR3 has 13 amino acids. Germline assignment: CDR1 ENHRY and CDR2 SYGVKD.

This clonotype was found many times. The rearrangement joins TRBV20-1 to TRBJ2-5, with 7 bases lining up with TRBD1. Trimming at V came to 4 bases and at J to 4 bases, leaving 9 bases not matched to a gene. Looked up from germline, CDR1 is DFQATT and CDR2 is SNEGSKA (reference sequence). This CDR3 comprises 14 residues. The CDR3 bases are TGCAGTGCTAATGGGTTAGGGACAGCAGAGACCCAGTACTTC. Amino acid sequence: CSANGLGTAETQYF.

The V call is TRBV7-2, the J call TRBJ2-7; D is unresolved. The germline V and J ends were trimmed by 6 bases and 4 bases, with 13 bases remaining between them. CDR1 is SGHTA, CDR2 FQGNSA, per germline. There are 13 residues in the CDR3. CDR3: CASSPEWGYEQYF. DNA for the CDR3: TGTGCCAGCAGTCCAGAATGGGGTTACGAGCAGTACTTC.

This clonotype has at least ten counts. V usage is TRBV3-1 and J usage is TRBJ1-2; no firm D call. With 5 bases removed from V and 6 bases from J, the gap between germline ends came to 16 bases. Germline loops: CDR1 LGHDT, CDR2 YNNKEL (reference sequence). The CDR3 sequence is 14 residues long. DNA for the CDR3: TGTGCCAGCAGCGCGGGCCCGATAAGCAATGGCTACACCTTC. This translates into CASSAGPISNGYTF.

V usage is TRBV11-3 and J usage is TRBJ2-3; a weak D match, TRBD2 (6 bases). Per germline, CDR1 SGHNT and CDR2 YENEEA. Between the trimmed V and J ends, which lost 5 bases and 3 bases, there was a span of 15 bases. This CDR3 spans 15 amino acids. CDR3 in DNA: TGTGCCAGCAGCCGACTTGGCGGGAATACAGATACGCAGTATTTT. Translation: CASSRLGGNTDTQYF. The full variable domain, rest sourced from reference TRBV11-3 and TRBJ2-3, is EAGVVQSPRYKIIEKKQPVAFWCNPISGHNTLYWYLQNLGQGPELLIRYENEEAVDDSQLPKDRFSAERLKGVDSTLKIQPAELGDSAVYLCASSRLGGNTDTQYFGPGTRLTVL.

This clonotype has ten or more counts. V is TRBV19 and J is TRBJ2-3; 10 bases map to TRBD2. The CDR3 extends over 16 amino acids. V was pared by 5 bases and J by 0 bases, with 5 bases of the junction left unmatched. CDR1 and CDR2 from the germline V gene are LNHDA and SQIVND (reference sequence). CDR3 nucleotides: TGTGCCAGTAGTGGCGGACTAGCGGCTAGCACAGATACGCAGTATTTT. Protein sequence: CASSGGLAASTDTQYF.

This clonotype was counted a few times. V gene TRBV10-3 combines with J gene TRBJ2-3; possible D gene TRBD1, 6 bases. The CDR3 runs to 13 residues. Trimming cost V 8 bases and J 0 bases, with 9 bases left between them. Germline CDR1 reads ENHRY; CDR2 reads SYGVKD. The CDR3 here is CAIARGSTDTQYF. As DNA, the CDR3 is TGTGCCATCGCCAGGGGTAGCACAGATACGCAGTATTTT.

Ten or more counts support this clonotype. The chain joins TRBV11-2 to TRBJ1-2, with 7 bases aligning to TRBD1. V lost 4 bases and J lost 2; bases outside the gene matches: 1. Germline V gene lookup returns CDR1 SGHAT and CDR2 FQNNGV. This CDR3 is 13 amino acids long. CDR3 region: CASSSGQNYGYTF. The CDR3 nucleotides read TGTGCCAGCAGCTCGGGACAGAACTATGGCTACACCTTC.

In this sample, this clonotype turned up many times. This chain uses TRBV28 with TRBJ1-5, with D possibly TRBD1 on 5 matching bases. This CDR3 region has 13 residues. V was shortened by 7 bases and J by 2 bases, with 9 bases between the two germline ends. Germline V gene sequence: CDR1 MDHEN, CDR2 SYDVKM. In DNA, the CDR3 is TGTGCCAGCATAAGGGGTGGCAATCAGCCCCAGCATTTT. Translated, it gives CASIRGGNQPQHF.

The chain employs TRBV11-2 and TRBJ2-1; weak D call: TRBD1 (5 bases). The CDR3 runs to 14 residues. V lost 4 bases, J lost 7 bases, and 14 bases lay in between. Germline CDR1 SGHAT, CDR2 FQNNGV. The CDR3 region has the DNA TGTGCCAGCAGCTCGGCAGGGATGAGGAATGAGCAGTTCTTC. Amino acids: CASSSAGMRNEQFF. Using reference TRBV11-2 and TRBJ2-1 for the parts outside the CDR3, the full variable domain is EAGVAQSPRYKIIEKRQSVAFWCNPISGHATLYWYQQILGQGPKLLIQFQNNGVVDDSQLPKDRFSAERLKGVDSTLKIQPAKLEDSAVYLCASSSAGMRNEQFFGPGTRLTVL.

This clonotype was detected only a few times. This rearrangement joins TRBV30 to TRBJ1-1, with a tentative D call TRBD1 (5 bases). Trimming took off 5 bases at V and 11 bases at J, with 24 bases between the two ends. CDR1 GTSNPN and CDR2 SVGIG come from the germline V gene (reference sequence). CDR3 length: 14 residues. The chain's CDR3 is CAWGVVAGFGAAFF. The CDR3 DNA follows: TGTGCCTGGGGGGTCGTTGCAGGGTTTGGGGCGGCTTTCTTT.

V usage is TRBV5-1 and J usage is TRBJ2-3; D perhaps matches TRBD1 (7 bases). The V gene lost 0 bases and the J gene lost 4 bases, with 12 bases spanning the gap. The length of the CDR3 is 15 residues. The germline V gene encodes CDR1 SGHRS and CDR2 YFSETQ. CDR3: CASSLAQGRSDTQYF. The CDR3 DNA reads TGCGCCAGCAGCTTGGCACAGGGGAGGTCAGATACGCAGTATTTT.

This clonotype showed up just a few times. Written as DNA, the CDR3 is TGCAGCGTTGAAGTCAGGGGACCCTACGAGCAGTACTTC. Translated, it gives CSVEVRGPYEQYF. The chain carries TRBV29-1 and TRBJ2-7, with a tentative D call TRBD1 (6 bases). The CDR3 has 13 amino acids. The V and J ends lost 1 base and 2 bases respectively, with 9 bases between them. The germline V gene has CDR1 SQVTM and CDR2 ANQGSEA.

This clonotype was found many times. The genes are TRBV10-3 and TRBJ1-2; 8 positions match TRBD1. CDR3 length equals 15 residues. After removal of 4 bases from V and 4 bases from J, the junction contained 8 bases not matched to a gene. The germline V gene encodes CDR1 ENHRY and CDR2 SYGVKD. The CDR3 DNA reads TGTGCCATCAGTGCCCCGACAGGGGCGAGCTATGGCTACACCTTC. As protein: CAISAPTGASYGYTF.

In this sample, this clonotype turned up a few times. V usage is TRBV10-3 and J usage is TRBJ2-1; D is unclear. This CDR3 region has 12 residues. V dropped 3 bases and J dropped 8 bases, with 8 bases sitting between them. From germline, CDR1 is ENHRY and CDR2 SYGVKD. CDR3 sequence (DNA): TGTGCCATCAGTGACACTGGGGATGAGCAGTTCTTC. This codes for CAISDTGDEQFF.

Only a few counts were recorded for this clonotype. The J gene is TRBJ2-1, the V gene TRBV9; the match to TRBD2 covers 8 bases. The V segment lost 3 bases and the J segment 4 bases; nucleotides outside the gene matches: 12. The germline CDR1 and CDR2 sequences are SGDLS and YYNGEE. The CDR3 contains 17 residues. Here the CDR3 reads CASSETLTSGLYNEQFF. DNA for the CDR3: TGTGCCAGCAGCGAGACCCTTACTAGCGGACTATACAATGAGCAGTTCTTC.

This clonotype was counted between two and nine times. V gene TRBV7-9 combines with J gene TRBJ2-7, with D maybe TRBD1 (5 bases). Germline V lookup: CDR1 SEHNR, CDR2 FQNEAQ (reference sequence). The CDR3 spans 14 residues. The V end was cut by 5 bases, the J end by 1 base, with 12 bases between. The CDR3 nucleotides read TGTGCCAGCAGCCCAGAACAGGTGTCCTACGAGCAGTACTTC. As protein: CASSPEQVSYEQYF.